The 23 T cell receptor beta chains listed next were all sequenced from one sample in a study of OX40 agonist ivuxolimab in advanced cancers. Data came from immunoSEQ multiplex PCR; TCRdb stores just in-frame clones and leaves some out. There are around 60,000 clones in the sample; 80% to 95% occur only once, and around 0.42% lies in the top ten. The specimen comprised CD4+ or CD8+ T cells sorted from blood, sampled in a trial of the OX40 agonist ivuxolimab. The receptors stem from an adult with an advanced solid tumor such as melanoma, head and neck, liver or kidney cancer.

J is TRBJ2-3 and V is TRBV29-1, with TRBD2 identical over 11 bases. Trimming cost V 6 bases and J 6 bases; bases outside gene matches: 11. The CDR3 extends over 15 amino acids. CDR1 SQVTM and CDR2 ANQGSEA come from the germline V gene. CDR3 protein: CSVGTSGTGGDTQYF. CDR3 sequence (DNA): TGCAGCGTCGGGACTAGCGGAACGGGAGGGGATACGCAGTATTTT.

The chain combines TRBV19 with TRBJ2-3; D tentatively reads TRBD1 or TRBD2 (6 bases each). V was shortened by 4 bases and J by 5 bases, with 25 bases between the two germline ends. Germline CDR1 and CDR2: LNHDA and SQIVND (reference sequence). The CDR3 has 18 amino acids. The CDR3 sequence: CASSKKNDPGGGGDTQYF. Written as DNA, the CDR3 is TGTGCCAGTAGTAAAAAGAACGACCCCGGAGGAGGGGGAGATACGCAGTATTTT.

This clone was found once. V and J are TRBV9 and TRBJ1-1, with D tentatively TRBD1 (5 bases). The CDR3 sequence is 13 residues long. Germline assignment: CDR1 SGDLS and CDR2 YYNGEE. V dropped 3 bases and J dropped 5 bases, with 11 bases sitting between them. The CDR3 bases are TGTGCCAGCAGCGATCAGGGTCAAACTGAAGCTTTCTTT. Protein sequence: CASSDQGQTEAFF.

The J gene is TRBJ1-4, the V gene TRBV9; D unclear. The CDR3 runs 14 residues. Germline V lookup: CDR1 SGDLS, CDR2 YYNGEE. V dropped 5 bases and J dropped 0 bases, with 8 bases sitting between them. This chain's CDR3 is CASSSSATNEKLFF. The CDR3 nucleotides read TGTGCCAGCAGTTCCTCAGCAACTAATGAAAAACTGTTTTTT.

The J gene is TRBJ2-3, the V gene TRBV5-8; 8 nucleotides line up with TRBD2. CDR3 length: 16 residues. Looked up from germline, CDR1 is SGHTS and CDR2 is YDEGEE. J lost 2 bases, V lost 0 bases, and 5 bases had no gene match. The CDR3 spells CASSLGSGMDTDTQYF. DNA for the CDR3: TGTGCCAGCAGCTTGGGTAGCGGGATGGACACAGATACGCAGTATTTT.

Only one count was recorded for this clone. This chain joins TRBV29-1 and TRBJ1-1; 8 bases match TRBD1. Germline CDR1 and CDR2: SQVTM and ANQGSEA. With 6 bases clipped from V and 4 bases from J, the junction kept 1 base outside the gene matches. The CDR3 runs to 11 residues. CDR3 sequence: CSVQGVTEAFF. CDR3 DNA sequence: TGCAGCGTACAGGGGGTCACTGAAGCTTTCTTT.

J is TRBJ1-2 and V is TRBV9; 10 bases are a match to TRBD1. Germline lookup yields CDR1 SGDLS and CDR2 YYNGEE. The length of the CDR3 is 15 residues. Trimming at V came to 3 bases and at J to 1 base, leaving 3 bases not matched to a gene. For the CDR3, the DNA is TGTGCCAGCAGCGCCCGGACAGGGGGTAACTATGGCTACACCTTC. This translates into CASSARTGGNYGYTF.

The chain recombines TRBV7-2 with TRBJ2-1, with 10 bases matching TRBD2. The V gene end was trimmed by 7 bases and the J gene end by 12 bases; junction bases not matched to a gene: 21. The CDR3 sequence is 17 residues long. The germline V gene has CDR1 SGHTA and CDR2 FQGNSA. DNA for the CDR3: TGTGCCAGCACCTCAAACCGGGGGACTAGCGAGACGAGAGGGCAGTTCTTC. The encoded protein is CASTSNRGTSETRGQFF.

The CDR3 bases are TGTGCCAGCAGCTTAGCTCTAGGGGGAGAGACCCAGTACTTC. Its translation is CASSLALGGETQYF. The J gene is TRBJ2-5, the V gene TRBV7-9; a possible D gene is TRBD1 (6 bases). Germline-derived CDR1 and CDR2 are SEHNR and FQNEAQ (reference sequence). The CDR3 is 14 amino acids. The ends were cut back, 0 bases at V and 4 bases at J, with 9 bases in the middle.

The V and J genes are TRBV5-1 and TRBJ1-4, with D hard to call. The V gene's germline CDR1 is SGHRS and CDR2 YFSETQ. This CDR3 has 14 residues. The V gene lost 4 bases and the J gene lost 7 bases, with 14 bases spanning the gap. Here the CDR3 reads CASSRPGSGEKLFF. For the CDR3, the DNA is TGCGCCAGCAGCCGCCCTGGGTCCGGTGAAAAACTGTTTTTT.

The rearrangement uses TRBV27 and TRBJ2-5; D is perhaps TRBD1 or TRBD2 (5 bases each). CDR3 length: 14 amino acids. The V and J ends lost 3 bases and 1 base respectively, with 9 bases between them. The germline gives CDR1 MNHEY, CDR2 SMNVEV (reference sequence). In DNA, the CDR3 is TGTGCCAGCAGTTTTTTCGGGGCCCAAGAGACCCAGTACTTC. Protein sequence: CASSFFGAQETQYF.

The J gene is TRBJ1-4, the V gene TRBV18; 8 bases are a match to TRBD1. The CDR3 extends over 12 amino acids. Germline CDR1 reads KGHSH; CDR2 reads LQKENI. V lost 2 bases, J lost 10 bases, and 0 bases stayed unmatched. Here the CDR3 DNA reads TGTGCCAGCTCACCAGACAGGGGAAAACTGTTTTTT. It encodes CASSPDRGKLFF.

V gene TRBV11-2 combines with J gene TRBJ1-1; D is undetermined. This CDR3 comprises 13 residues. The V gene's germline CDR1 is SGHAT and CDR2 FQNNGV. V lost 3 bases, J lost 4 bases, and 9 bases lay in between. CDR3 bases: TGTGCCAGCAGCTTGAGCGAGGGCACTGAAGCTTTCTTT. Translated, it gives CASSLSEGTEAFF.

This chain links TRBV14 with TRBJ2-1; D is undetermined. CDR1 is SGHDN, CDR2 FVKESK, per germline. This CDR3 has 18 residues. Trimming cost V 4 bases and J 0 bases, with 19 bases left between them. The CDR3 sequence: CASSLSRSWDYSYNEQFF. The CDR3 DNA reads as TGTGCCAGCAGCCTAAGCCGGAGCTGGGATTACTCCTACAATGAGCAGTTCTTC.

This clone was seen once. V usage is TRBV30 and J usage is TRBJ1-3; D is unresolved. CDR1 is GTSNPN and CDR2 is SVGIG in the germline V gene (reference sequence). Between the trimmed V and J ends, which lost 3 bases and 6 bases, there was a span of 21 bases. The CDR3 contains 16 residues. CDR3 DNA: TGTGCCTGGAGCCTAAAACGGATCGATTCTCTAAACACCATATATTTT. Translating it yields CAWSLKRIDSLNTIYF.

The V and J genes are TRBV11-2 and TRBJ1-2; 10 bases align to TRBD1. This CDR3 comprises 15 residues. The J segment lost 7 bases and the V segment lost 2 bases, leaving 7 bases of the junction unmatched. CDR1 is SGHAT and CDR2 is FQNNGV in the germline V gene. The CDR3 DNA follows: TGTGCCAGCAGCTTATACGGGACAGGGGCTTCTGGCTACACCTTC. It translates to CASSLYGTGASGYTF.

This chain connects TRBV10-3 to TRBJ1-1, with 8 bases lining up with TRBD1. From germline, CDR1 is ENHRY and CDR2 SYGVKD. The CDR3 consists of 16 residues. V dropped 4 bases and J dropped 4; count of bases not matched to a gene: 11. CDR3 sequence (DNA): TGTGCCATCAGTGGTTTCCCCACAGGGGGTGGCACTGAAGCTTTCTTT. Amino acid sequence: CAISGFPTGGGTEAFF.

The V call is TRBV5-1, the J call TRBJ1-5; TRBD1 aligns across 8 bases. V lost 4 bases to trimming and J lost 2 bases; unmatched junction nucleotides: 2. Germline-derived CDR1 and CDR2 are SGHRS and YFSETQ. This CDR3 comprises 14 residues. The CDR3: CASSQGAGNQPQHF. CDR3 sequence (DNA): TGCGCCAGCAGCCAGGGGGCAGGCAATCAGCCCCAGCATTTT.

The chain uses TRBV5-6 and TRBJ1-2; possibly TRBD1 for D (6 bases). The germline CDR1 and CDR2 sequences are SGHDT and YYEEEE. The CDR3 spans 14 residues. Trimming cost V 4 bases and J 3 bases, with 13 bases left between them. The CDR3 is CASSGTGTDYGYTF. CDR3 sequence (DNA): TGTGCCAGCAGCGGAACAGGGACCGACTATGGCTACACCTTC. The full variable domain, completed using reference TRBV5-6 and TRBJ1-2, is DAGVTQSPTHLIKTRGQQVTLRCSPKSGHDTVSWYQQALGQGPQFIFQYYEEEERQRGNFPDRFSGHQFPNYSSELNVNALLLGDSALYLCASSGTGTDYGYTFGSGTRLTVV.

This chain joins TRBV6-5 and TRBJ2-7; TRBD2 agrees at 7 bases. V shed 2 bases, J shed 3 bases, and the junction held 10 bases outside the gene matches. Germline V gene data show CDR1 as MNHEY and CDR2 as SVGAGI. CDR3 length: 16 residues. The CDR3 reads CASSYPPGLPGYEQYF. The CDR3 DNA sequence: TGTGCCAGCAGTTACCCACCGGGACTACCGGGCTACGAGCAGTACTTC.

This sequence joins TRBV25-1 and TRBJ2-5; a possible D gene is TRBD2 (5 bases). TRBJ2-7 explains the end of the DNA better; the J call may be wrong. The CDR3 runs to 13 residues. Germline V lookup: CDR1 MGHDK, CDR2 SYGVNS. Here the CDR3 DNA reads TGTGCCTCGCAGGAGGTGGGTAGCTACGAGCAGTACTTC. Translating it yields CASQEVGSYEQYF.

The chain is built from TRBV10-2 and TRBJ2-1; 8 nucleotides line up with TRBD1. V was clipped by 4 bases and J by 6 bases; unmatched bases: 5. The germline gives CDR1 WSHSY, CDR2 SAAADI. This CDR3 has 14 residues. This chain's CDR3 is CASSVDRVVNEQFF. CDR3 coding DNA: TGCGCCAGCAGTGTGGACAGGGTGGTCAATGAGCAGTTCTTC.

The chain is built from TRBV27 and TRBJ2-5, with 7 bases aligning to TRBD2. V was clipped by 2 bases and J by 5 bases; unmatched bases: 8. The germline V gene encodes CDR1 MNHEY and CDR2 SMNVEV (reference sequence). This CDR3 has 15 residues. CDR3 DNA sequence: TGTGCCAGCAGTTTAAGGGAGGGCGTTGGGGAGACCCAGTACTTC. Its protein is CASSLREGVGETQYF.